These 4 T cell receptor beta chains originate from one sample sequenced in a study of T-cell memory formation after mild COVID-19. TCRdb redid the calling of the 5' RACE reads with MiXCR, one entry per CDR3 protein. The sample has fewer than 250,000 distinct CDR3 sequences, about 10% seen once. The material sequenced was PBMCs or a T cell subset sorted from them (not recorded which). The source of these receptors is a man younger than 35 who had mild COVID-19 (a few samples of this study predate the infection). Cell type and time point are not known.

The chain couples TRBV4-1 to TRBJ1-1; the D is unclear. Trimming took off 2 bases at V and 1 base at J, with 14 bases between the two ends. The germline V gene has CDR1 MGHRA and CDR2 YSYEKL. There are 16 residues in the CDR3. In DNA, the CDR3 is TGCGCCAGCAGCCAACTCAATCCCTGGGGGAACACTGAAGCTTTCTTT. Amino acid sequence: CASSQLNPWGNTEAFF.

This chain joins TRBV7-2 and TRBJ1-3; D remains unclear. Germline-derived CDR1 and CDR2 are SGHTA and FQGNSA. The CDR3 totals 15 residues. V was trimmed by 4 bases and J by 2 bases, leaving 12 bases between them. The CDR3 DNA is TGTGCCAGCAGCTCCCGACCTGGGACTGGAAACACCATATATTTT. This codes for CASSSRPGTGNTIYF.

The chain carries TRBV4-1 and TRBJ2-3; D not resolved. V was trimmed by 6 bases and J by 6 bases, leaving 25 bases between them. CDR3 size: 17 residues. Germline lookup yields CDR1 MGHRA and CDR2 YSYEKL. CDR3 in amino acids: CASRPTPPRRAIDTQYF. CDR3 DNA: TGCGCCAGCAGGCCTACCCCGCCTCGTAGAGCCATCGATACGCAGTATTTT.

This rearrangement joins TRBV3-1 to TRBJ1-4, with D unresolved. CDR3 length equals 13 residues. V dropped 2 bases and J dropped 6 bases, with 7 bases sitting between them. The germline V gene has CDR1 LGHDT and CDR2 YNNKEL (reference sequence). CDR3 protein: CASSQYRDEKLFF. As DNA, the CDR3 is TGTGCCAGCAGCCAATATAGAGATGAAAAACTGTTTTTT. Full variable domain (rest looked up from reference TRBV3-1 and TRBJ1-4): DTAVSQTPKYLVTQMGNDKSIKCEQNLGHDTMYWYKQDSKKFLKIMFSYNNKELIINETVPNRFSPKSPDKAHLNLHINSLELGDSAVYFCASSQYRDEKLFFGSGTQLSVL.